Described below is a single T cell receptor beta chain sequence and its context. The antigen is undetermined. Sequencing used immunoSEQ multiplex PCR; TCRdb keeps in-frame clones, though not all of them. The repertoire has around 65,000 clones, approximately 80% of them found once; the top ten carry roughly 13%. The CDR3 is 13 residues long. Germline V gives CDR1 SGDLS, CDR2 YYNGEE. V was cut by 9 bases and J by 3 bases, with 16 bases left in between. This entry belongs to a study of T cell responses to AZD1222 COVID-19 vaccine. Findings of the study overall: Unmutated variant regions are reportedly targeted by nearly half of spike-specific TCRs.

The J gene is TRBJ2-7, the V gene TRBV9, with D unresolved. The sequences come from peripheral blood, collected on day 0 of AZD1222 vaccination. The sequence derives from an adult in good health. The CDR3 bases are TGTGCCATCGGTCGACAAGGTATCTACGAGCAGTACTTC. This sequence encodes CAIGRQGIYEQYF. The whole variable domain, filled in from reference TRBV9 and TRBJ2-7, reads DSGVTQTPKHLITATGQRVTLRCSPRSGDLSVYWYQQSLDQGLQFLIQYYNGEERAKGNILERFSAQQFPDLHSELNLSSLELGDSALYFCAIGRQGIYEQYFGPGTRLTVT.